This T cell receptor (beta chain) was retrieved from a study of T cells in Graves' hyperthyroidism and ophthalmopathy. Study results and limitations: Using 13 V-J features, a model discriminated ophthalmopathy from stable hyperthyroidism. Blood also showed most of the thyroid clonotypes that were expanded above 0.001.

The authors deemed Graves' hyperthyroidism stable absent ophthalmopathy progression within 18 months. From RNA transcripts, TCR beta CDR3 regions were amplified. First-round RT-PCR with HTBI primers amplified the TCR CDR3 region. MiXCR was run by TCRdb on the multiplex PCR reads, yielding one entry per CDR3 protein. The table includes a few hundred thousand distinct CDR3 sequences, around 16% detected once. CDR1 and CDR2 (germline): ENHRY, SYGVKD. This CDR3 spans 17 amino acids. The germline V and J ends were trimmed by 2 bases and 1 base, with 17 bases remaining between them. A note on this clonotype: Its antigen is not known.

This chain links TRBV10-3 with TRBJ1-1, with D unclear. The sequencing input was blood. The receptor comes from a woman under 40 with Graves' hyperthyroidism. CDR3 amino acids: CAISEGRRAFGNTEAFF. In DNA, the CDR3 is TGTGCCATCAGTGAGGGGCGAAGGGCCTTTGGGAACACTGAAGCTTTCTTT.